Following are 7 T cell receptor beta chains from one sample sequenced in a study of T-cell memory formation after mild COVID-19. MiXCR, applied by TCRdb to the 5' RACE reads, yields one record per CDR3 protein. Among roughly 350,000 distinct CDR3 sequences listed, around 21% were seen once. The sample was PBMCs or a T cell subset sorted from them (not recorded which). All receptors come from an adult woman who had mild COVID-19 (a few samples of this study predate the infection). Cell type and time point are not known.

This clonotype showed up many times. The V call is TRBV20-1, the J call TRBJ2-1; the match to TRBD2 covers 7 bases. The CDR3 length is 15 residues. Trimming cost V 5 bases and J 0 bases; bases outside gene matches: 7. Looked up from germline, CDR1 is DFQATT and CDR2 is SNEGSKA (reference sequence). The CDR3 is CSAPSGAGSYNEQFF. In nucleotides, the CDR3 is TGCAGTGCTCCCAGCGGGGCGGGCTCCTACAATGAGCAGTTCTTC.

The chain employs TRBV29-1 and TRBJ2-3; D is undetermined. Germline V gene sequence: CDR1 SQVTM, CDR2 ANQGSEA. V was cut by 4 bases and J by 1 base, with 12 bases left in between. The CDR3 covers 14 residues. The CDR3 nucleotides are TGCAGCGTTGTTCACATCTCCGGCACAGATACGCAGTATTTT. It yields the protein CSVVHISGTDTQYF.

This clonotype was observed a handful of times. J is TRBJ2-5 and V is TRBV21-1; TRBD2 is the table's D call and was not checked against the DNA. TRBV21-1 constitutes a pseudogene. The CDR3 is made up of 19 amino acids. CDR3 bases: TGTGCCAGCCGGGGGGACTATCGACCAACGTCATCAAGTCAAGAGACCCAGTACTTC. Encoded protein: CASRGDYRPTSSSQETQYF.

This clonotype turned up a few times. This chain uses TRBV18 with TRBJ2-3; possible D gene TRBD2, 6 bases. Deletions cut 0 bases from V and 2 bases from J, with 9 bases between. Per germline, CDR1 KGHSH and CDR2 LQKENI. The CDR3 has 15 residues. This CDR3 is CASSPPSGYTDTQYF. As DNA, the CDR3 is TGTGCCAGCTCACCACCTAGCGGATACACAGATACGCAGTATTTT.

V and J are TRBV7-6 and TRBJ2-3, with no clear D. This CDR3 region has 14 residues. The germline V and J ends were trimmed by 0 bases and 3 bases, with 7 bases remaining between them. Per the germline V gene, CDR1 is SGHVS and CDR2 is FNYEAQ. This chain's CDR3 is CASSLAAATDTQYF. The CDR3 bases are TGTGCCAGCAGCTTAGCTGCCGCGACAGATACGCAGTATTTT.

This clonotype has more than one count but fewer than ten. The genes are TRBV9 and TRBJ2-3; TRBD2 aligns across 7 bases. This CDR3 spans 15 amino acids. Trimming at V came to 6 bases and at J to 1 base, leaving 8 bases not matched to a gene. CDR1 and CDR2 (germline): SGDLS, YYNGEE. The CDR3 reads CASNPSGSRTDTQYF. In DNA form, the CDR3 reads TGTGCCAGCAACCCTAGCGGATCACGCACAGATACGCAGTATTTT.

This chain joins TRBV12-3 or TRBV12-4 and TRBJ2-7; D possibly corresponds to TRBD2 (6 bases). Trimming shortened V by 1 base and J by 5 bases, and 9 bases separated the two germline ends. The CDR3 is made up of 13 amino acids. CDR3 bases: TGTGCCAGCAGTTTAGGATCTAGCGACGAGCAGTACTTC. Translating gives CASSLGSSDEQYF.